The 7 T cell receptor beta chains below all came from one sample that was sequenced in a study of blood T cell repertoires in COVID-19. Some clones are missing from TCRdb's copy, which holds only in-frame ones; the method was immunoSEQ multiplex PCR. The repertoire holds about 68,000 clones, with approximately 80% as singletons. Sequenced material: peripheral blood. Receptor source: a human donor in a cohort sampled during active COVID-19.

The J gene is TRBJ1-4, the V gene TRBV6-5; D remains ambiguous. The germline gives CDR1 MNHEY, CDR2 SVGAGI. The V end lost 6 bases, the J end lost 2 bases, and 7 bases lay between the germline ends. The CDR3 loop spans 13 amino acids. DNA for the CDR3: TGTGCCAGCAGGCGGACTACTAATGAAAAACTGTTTTTT. It encodes CASRRTTNEKLFF.

This clone was seen only once. The chain links TRBV5-1 to TRBJ1-2; D perhaps matches TRBD1 (6 bases). CDR1 is SGHRS, CDR2 YFSETQ, per germline. Trimming stripped 0 bases from V and 8 bases from J, with 17 bases between. CDR3 length equals 15 residues. The CDR3 loop reads CASSLDGDTGLGYTF. DNA of the CDR3: TGCGCCAGCAGCTTGGACGGGGACACCGGTTTGGGCTACACCTTC.

The chain joins TRBV5-6 to TRBJ1-5, with 7 positions matching TRBD1. The CDR3 totals 15 residues. V gave up 5 bases and J gave up 1 base; unmatched junction bases: 6. Germline-derived CDR1 and CDR2 are SGHDT and YYEEEE. The CDR3 nucleotides are TGTGCCAGCAGTTTTGGACAGGCCAGCAATCAGCCCCAGCATTTT. Protein product: CASSFGQASNQPQHF. The variable domain in full, with the rest retrieved from reference TRBV5-6 and TRBJ1-5, is DAGVTQSPTHLIKTRGQQVTLRCSPKSGHDTVSWYQQALGQGPQFIFQYYEEEERQRGNFPDRFSGHQFPNYSSELNVNALLLGDSALYLCASSFGQASNQPQHFGDGTRLSIL.

The chain combines TRBV15 with TRBJ2-5, with 9 bases identical to TRBD2. The CDR3 totals 16 residues. Looked up from germline, CDR1 is LNHNV and CDR2 is YYDKDF (reference sequence). With V trimmed by 1 base and J by 6 bases, 9 bases remained unmatched. Written as DNA, the CDR3 is TGTGCCACCAGCAGAGGGGGCGGGGGGGCCGAGAAGACCCAGTACTTC. Amino acid sequence: CATSRGGGGAEKTQYF. The variable domain in full, completed from reference TRBV15 and TRBJ2-5, reads DAMVIQNPRYQVTQFGKPVTLSCSQTLNHNVMYWYQQKSSQAPKLLFHYYDKDFNNEADTPDNFQSRRPNTSFCFLDIRSPGLGDTAMYLCATSRGGGGAEKTQYFGPGTRLLVL.

V gene TRBV7-2 combines with J gene TRBJ2-5; 14 bases line up with TRBD2. The CDR3 is made up of 16 amino acids. The germline V gene has CDR1 SGHTA and CDR2 FQGNSA. V was pared by 5 bases and J by 4 bases, with 6 bases of the junction left unmatched. CDR3: CASSRGLAGARETQYF. CDR3 in DNA: TGTGCCAGCAGCCGGGGACTAGCGGGGGCCCGAGAGACCCAGTACTTC.

This clone has a single count. This chain connects TRBV4-1 to TRBJ2-7; 7 nucleotides match TRBD1. CDR3 size: 16 residues. Germline CDR1 reads MGHRA; CDR2 reads YSYEKL. With 1 base clipped from V and 6 bases from J, the junction kept 12 bases outside the gene matches. The DNA for the CDR3 is TGCGCCAGCAGCCAAGGTCGGACAGGTGGAATCCCCGAGCAGTACTTC. Translated: CASSQGRTGGIPEQYF.

This clone was counted between two and nine times. The CDR3 is CASRRGGSNQPQHF. The CDR3 DNA is TGTGCCAGCAGAAGGGGGGGCAGCAATCAGCCCCAGCATTTT. This chain joins TRBV28 and TRBJ1-5, with a tentative D call TRBD1 (6 bases). Germline V gives CDR1 MDHEN, CDR2 SYDVKM. The CDR3 runs 14 residues. V gave up 6 bases and J gave up 1 base, with 10 bases separating them.